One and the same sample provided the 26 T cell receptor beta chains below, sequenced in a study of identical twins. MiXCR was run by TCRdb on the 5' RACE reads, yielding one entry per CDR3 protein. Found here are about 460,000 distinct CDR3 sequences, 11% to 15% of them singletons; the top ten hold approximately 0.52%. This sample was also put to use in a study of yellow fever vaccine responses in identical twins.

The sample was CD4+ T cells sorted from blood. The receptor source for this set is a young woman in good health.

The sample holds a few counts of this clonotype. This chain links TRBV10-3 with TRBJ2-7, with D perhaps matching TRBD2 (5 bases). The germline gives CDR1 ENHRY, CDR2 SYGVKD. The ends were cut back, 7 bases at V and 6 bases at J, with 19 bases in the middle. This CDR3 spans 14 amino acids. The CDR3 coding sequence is TGTGCCATCACACAGACTGCGGACTGGCCCGAGCAGTACTTC. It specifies CAITQTADWPEQYF.

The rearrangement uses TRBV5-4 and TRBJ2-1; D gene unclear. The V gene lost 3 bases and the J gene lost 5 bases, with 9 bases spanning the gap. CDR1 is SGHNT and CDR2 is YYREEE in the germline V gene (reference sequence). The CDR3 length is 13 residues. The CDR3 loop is CASSSPSDNEQFF. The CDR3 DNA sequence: TGTGCCAGCAGCTCCCCCAGTGACAATGAGCAGTTCTTC.

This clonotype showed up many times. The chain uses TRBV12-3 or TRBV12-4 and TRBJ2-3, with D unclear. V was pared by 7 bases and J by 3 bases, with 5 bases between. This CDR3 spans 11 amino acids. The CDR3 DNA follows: TGTGCCAGCACCCGGACAGATACGCAGTATTTT. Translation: CASTRTDTQYF.

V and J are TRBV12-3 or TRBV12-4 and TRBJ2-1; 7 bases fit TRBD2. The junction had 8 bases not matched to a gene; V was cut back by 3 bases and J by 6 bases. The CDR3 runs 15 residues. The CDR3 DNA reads TGTGCCAGCAGTTTTCCCCGGACTAGAAGCAATGAGCAGTTCTTC. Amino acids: CASSFPRTRSNEQFF.

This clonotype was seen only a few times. The DNA of the CDR3 is TGTGCCAGCAGTTTAGCAGGGGGGGAGAGCTACGAGCAGTACTTC. As protein: CASSLAGGESYEQYF. The rearrangement joins TRBV28 to TRBJ2-7, with D possibly being TRBD1 or TRBD2 (7 bases each). V gave up 2 bases and J gave up 3 bases, with 14 bases separating them. The CDR3 has 15 amino acids. Germline assignment: CDR1 MDHEN and CDR2 SYDVKM.

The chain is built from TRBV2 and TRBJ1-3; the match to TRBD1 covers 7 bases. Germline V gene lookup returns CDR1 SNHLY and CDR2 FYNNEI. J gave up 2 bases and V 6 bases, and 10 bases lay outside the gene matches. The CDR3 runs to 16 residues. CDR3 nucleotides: TGTGCCAGCAGCCAATACAAAGGGACAGCTGGAAACACCATATATTTT. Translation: CASSQYKGTAGNTIYF.

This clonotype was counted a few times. The CDR3 loop is CATTGQHQETQYF. As DNA, the CDR3 is TGTGCCACCACGGGACAGCACCAAGAGACCCAGTACTTC. V and J are TRBV10-3 and TRBJ2-5, with 7 positions matching TRBD1. V was pared by 10 bases and J by 0 bases, with 5 bases of the junction left unmatched. The CDR3 has 13 residues. Germline V CDR1 and CDR2: ENHRY, SYGVKD.

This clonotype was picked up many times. The CDR3 DNA reads as TGTGCCAGCAGTTTAGGTCTCACCGCCTACAATGAGCAGTTCTTC. The encoded protein is CASSLGLTAYNEQFF. The chain joins TRBV12-3 or TRBV12-4 to TRBJ2-1; D unresolved. There are 15 residues in the CDR3. V was cut by 1 base and J by 2 bases, with 9 bases left in between.

The DNA for the CDR3 is TGTGCCAGCAGTCAATCCCCCTTGACTAGCAGCCTCTACTTC. Amino acid sequence: CASSQSPLTSSLYF. V is TRBV28 and J is TRBJ2-4, with 7 bases matching TRBD2. V lost 5 bases, J lost 16 bases, and 17 bases stayed unmatched. CDR3 length: 14 residues. The germline V gene encodes CDR1 MDHEN and CDR2 SYDVKM.

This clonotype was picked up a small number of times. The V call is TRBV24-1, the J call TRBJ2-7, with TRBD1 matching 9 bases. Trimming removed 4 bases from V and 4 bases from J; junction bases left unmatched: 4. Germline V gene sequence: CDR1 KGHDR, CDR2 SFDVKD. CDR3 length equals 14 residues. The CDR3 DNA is TGTGCCACCAGTGAGGGACAGGGCAGTTACGAGCAGTACTTC. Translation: CATSEGQGSYEQYF.

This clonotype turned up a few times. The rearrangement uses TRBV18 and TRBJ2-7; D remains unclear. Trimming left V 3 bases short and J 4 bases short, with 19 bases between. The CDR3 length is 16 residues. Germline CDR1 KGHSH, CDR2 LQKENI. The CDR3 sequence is CASSPNVGAGSYEQYF. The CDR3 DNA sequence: TGTGCCAGCTCACCCAACGTTGGAGCAGGATCATACGAGCAGTACTTC.

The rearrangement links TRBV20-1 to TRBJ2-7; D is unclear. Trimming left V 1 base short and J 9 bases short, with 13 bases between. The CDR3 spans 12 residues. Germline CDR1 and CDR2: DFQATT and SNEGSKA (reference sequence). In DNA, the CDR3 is TGCAGTGCTAGAGCCACTCAGAATGTGCAGTACTTC. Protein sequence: CSARATQNVQYF.

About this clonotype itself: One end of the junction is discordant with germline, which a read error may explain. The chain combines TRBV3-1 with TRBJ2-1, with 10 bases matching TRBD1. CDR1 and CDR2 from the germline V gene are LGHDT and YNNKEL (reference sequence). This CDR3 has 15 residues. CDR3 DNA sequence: TGTGCCTGCAGCCCCCGGGACAGGGGCCATAATGAGCAGTTCTTC. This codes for CACSPRDRGHNEQFF.

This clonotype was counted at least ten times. CDR3 sequence (DNA): TGTGCCAGCAGCGTGTCCGGAGGGCCCCTCCACTTT. Amino acids: CASSVSGGPLHF. The chain is built from TRBV9 and TRBJ1-6; D remains ambiguous. V was cut by 2 bases and J by 13 bases, with 10 bases left in between. This CDR3 is built from 12 residues. Germline CDR1 SGDLS, CDR2 YYNGEE.

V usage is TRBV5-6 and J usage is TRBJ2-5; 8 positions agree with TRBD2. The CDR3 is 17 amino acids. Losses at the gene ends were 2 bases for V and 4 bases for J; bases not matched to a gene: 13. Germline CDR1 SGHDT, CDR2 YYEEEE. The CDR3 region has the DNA TGTGCCAGCAGCTTCCGAAGCGGGGGTCCTGGGGGAGAGACCCAGTACTTC. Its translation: CASSFRSGGPGGETQYF.

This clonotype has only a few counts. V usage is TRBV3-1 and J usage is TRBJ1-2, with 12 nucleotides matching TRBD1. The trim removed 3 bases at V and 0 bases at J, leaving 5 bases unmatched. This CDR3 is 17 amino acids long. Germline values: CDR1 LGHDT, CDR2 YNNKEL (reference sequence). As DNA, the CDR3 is TGTGCCAGCAGCCATCCCGGGACAGGGGGCGCTAACTATGGCTACACCTTC. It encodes CASSHPGTGGANYGYTF.

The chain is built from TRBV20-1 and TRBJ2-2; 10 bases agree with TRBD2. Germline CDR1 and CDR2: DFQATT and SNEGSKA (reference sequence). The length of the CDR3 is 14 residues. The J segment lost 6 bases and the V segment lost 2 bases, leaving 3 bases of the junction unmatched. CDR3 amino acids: CSARLAGAAGELFF. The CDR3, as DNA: TGCAGTGCTAGACTAGCGGGAGCCGCCGGGGAGCTGTTTTTT.

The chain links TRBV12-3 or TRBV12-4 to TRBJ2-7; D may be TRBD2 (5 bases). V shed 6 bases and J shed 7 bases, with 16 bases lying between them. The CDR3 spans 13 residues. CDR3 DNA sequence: TGTGCCAGCAGGCCCGGTCCCGGCGGGGAGCAGTACTTC. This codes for CASRPGPGGEQYF.

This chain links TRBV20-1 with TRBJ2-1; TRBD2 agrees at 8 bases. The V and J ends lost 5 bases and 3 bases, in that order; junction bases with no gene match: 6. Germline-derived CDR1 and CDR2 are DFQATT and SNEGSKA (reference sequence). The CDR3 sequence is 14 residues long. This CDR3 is CSAPVAGIYNEQFF. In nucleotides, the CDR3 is TGCAGTGCTCCGGTAGCGGGAATCTACAATGAGCAGTTCTTC.

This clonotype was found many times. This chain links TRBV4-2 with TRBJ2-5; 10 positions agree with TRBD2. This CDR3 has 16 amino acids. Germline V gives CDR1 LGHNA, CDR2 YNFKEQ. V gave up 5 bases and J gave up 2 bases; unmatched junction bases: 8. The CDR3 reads CASSYRGLAEQETQYF. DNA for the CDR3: TGTGCCAGCAGCTACCGAGGACTAGCGGAACAAGAGACCCAGTACTTC.

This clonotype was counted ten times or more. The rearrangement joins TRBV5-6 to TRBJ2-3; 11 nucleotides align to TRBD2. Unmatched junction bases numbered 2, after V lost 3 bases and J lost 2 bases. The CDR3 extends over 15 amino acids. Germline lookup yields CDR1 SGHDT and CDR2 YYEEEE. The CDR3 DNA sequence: TGTGCCAGCAGCTCGACTAGCGGGGACACAGATACGCAGTATTTT. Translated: CASSSTSGDTDTQYF. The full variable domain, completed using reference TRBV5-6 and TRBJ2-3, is DAGVTQSPTHLIKTRGQQVTLRCSPKSGHDTVSWYQQALGQGPQFIFQYYEEEERQRGNFPDRFSGHQFPNYSSELNVNALLLGDSALYLCASSSTSGDTDTQYFGPGTRLTVL.

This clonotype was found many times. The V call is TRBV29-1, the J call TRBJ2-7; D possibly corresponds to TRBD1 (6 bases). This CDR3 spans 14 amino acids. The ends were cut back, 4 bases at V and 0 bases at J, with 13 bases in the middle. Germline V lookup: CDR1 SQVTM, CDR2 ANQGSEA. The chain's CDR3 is CSVAKDRHSYEQYF. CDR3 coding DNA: TGCAGCGTTGCTAAGGACAGACACTCCTACGAGCAGTACTTC.

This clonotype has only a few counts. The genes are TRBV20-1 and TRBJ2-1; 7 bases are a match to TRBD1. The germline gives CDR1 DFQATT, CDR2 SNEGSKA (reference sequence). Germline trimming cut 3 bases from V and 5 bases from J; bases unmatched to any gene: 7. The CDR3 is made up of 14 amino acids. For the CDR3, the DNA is TGCAGTGCTAGGAGGGGACAGAGAAACAATGAGCAGTTCTTC. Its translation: CSARRGQRNNEQFF.

CDR3 protein: CASSAGTGVTHEQYF. Written as DNA, the CDR3 is TGTGCCAGCAGTGCCGGGACAGGGGTCACCCACGAGCAGTACTTC. J is TRBJ2-7 and V is TRBV28; TRBD1 matches 10 bases. V lost 5 bases to trimming and J lost 5 bases; unmatched junction nucleotides: 9. Germline values: CDR1 MDHEN, CDR2 SYDVKM. This CDR3 region has 15 residues.

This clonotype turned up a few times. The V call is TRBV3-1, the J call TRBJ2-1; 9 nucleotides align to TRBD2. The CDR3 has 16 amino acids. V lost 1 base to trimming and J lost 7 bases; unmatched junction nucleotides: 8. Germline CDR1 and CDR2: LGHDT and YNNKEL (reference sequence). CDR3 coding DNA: TGTGCCAGCAGCCAAGTAGCGGGGGCCAATATGAATGAGCAGTTCTTC. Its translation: CASSQVAGANMNEQFF.

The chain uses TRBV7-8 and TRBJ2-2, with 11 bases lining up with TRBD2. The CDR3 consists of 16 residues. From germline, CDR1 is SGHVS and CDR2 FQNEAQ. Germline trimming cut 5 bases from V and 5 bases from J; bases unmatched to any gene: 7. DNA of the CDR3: TGTGCCAGCAGCCTAACGGGACTAGCGGTAACCGGGGAGCTGTTTTTT. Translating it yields CASSLTGLAVTGELFF.